This T cell receptor beta chain was sequenced in a study of shared clonotypes between healthy human individuals. Only a few counts were recorded for this clone. Assay used: immunoSEQ multiplex PCR; TCRdb lists only in-frame clones, some missing. The sample has roughly 700,000 clones, less than 85% seen once. This CDR3 comprises 15 residues. Trimming cost V 4 bases and J 3 bases; bases outside gene matches: 5. Germline V lookup: CDR1 SGHRS, CDR2 YFSETQ. The V and J genes are TRBV5-1 and TRBJ1-4, with TRBD1 identical over 8 bases. This TCR came from a woman aged 25 to 45 in good health. Sequencing used memory CD4+ T cells sorted from blood. Subset specified: CD45RA-negative fraction. CDR3 loop: CASSAGQGPNEKLFF. CDR3 DNA sequence: TGCGCCAGCAGCGCCGGACAGGGACCTAATGAAAAACTGTTTTTT. The variable domain in full, completed from reference TRBV5-1 and TRBJ1-4, reads KAGVTQTPRYLIKTRGQQVTLSCSPISGHRSVSWYQQTPGQGLQFLFEYFSETQRNKGNFPGRFSGRQFSNSRSEMNVSTLELGDSALYLCASSAGQGPNEKLFFGSGTQLSVL.